This entry describes one TCR beta chain. Antigen specificity is unknown. The CDR3 consists of 12 residues. Germline trimming cut 6 bases from V and 8 bases from J; bases unmatched to any gene: 5. Germline CDR1 and CDR2: MDHEN and SYDVKM. Measured with immunoSEQ multiplex PCR; TCRdb has only the in-frame clones, and not every one. Among roughly 9,100 clones listed, roughly 93% were seen once. This record comes from a study of T cell clonotyping in hematopoietic cell transplantation. Study-wide results and caveats: Pathologically expanded recipient clonotypes increased progressively from day 30 to day 180 as diversity fell.

The sequence was obtained from a male patient aged 45 to 59 who had an allogeneic stem cell transplant from a related donor, so T cells may come from the graft donor. Some clones in this sample may be carry-over from other donors' samples. The chain combines TRBV28 with TRBJ2-3; 7 bases are shared with TRBD2. This material consisted of PBMCs, taken 100 days after allogeneic stem cell transplant. CDR3 sequence (DNA): TGTGCCAGCAGACTCTCGGGAGGTACGCAGTATTTT. This sequence encodes CASRLSGGTQYF.